A single T cell receptor (beta chain) is shown here with its context. The record originates from a study of blood T cell repertoires in COVID-19. Study details: Both acute and convalescent COVID-19 samples were obtained from the United States, Italy and Spain. From T cells, B-cell-depleted T cells, or PBMCs came the material, which was cDNA or gDNA.

In the original workflow: The assay estimated nucleated cells by amplifying reference gene primers. Measured with immunoSEQ multiplex PCR; TCRdb has only the in-frame clones, and not every one. Clonal size and the V and J genes are those of that table, whereas D and trimming came from the DNA. The table records 90,000 to 120,000 clones, around 90% of them present only once. The CDR3 spans 13 residues. Germline loops: CDR1 WNHNN, CDR2 SYGVQD (reference sequence). The germline V and J ends were trimmed by 6 bases and 6 bases, with 11 bases remaining between them. The rearrangement uses TRBV10-1 and TRBJ2-2, with D perhaps matching TRBD2 (6 bases). The TCR comes from a man in his forties with active or convalescent COVID-19. The sequencing sample was made of peripheral blood. In nucleotides, the CDR3 is TGCGCCAGCAGGCCGACTAGTGCCGGGGAGCTGTTTTTT. This gives the protein CASRPTSAGELFF.